What follows are 19 T cell receptor beta chains derived from one specimen sequenced in a study of blood T cell repertoires in COVID-19 (dated by TCRdb to the early 2020s). Receptors were amplified or captured by the immunoSEQ multiplex PCR assay. The source is immuneACCESS, and TCRdb retained only in-frame sequences with V and J called. Part of the clones is not carried over; for the studies checked, unresolved V genes explain less than half of this, and the remainder is unexplained. In all, the sample holds about 45,000 clones, and 80% to 90% of those were seen once. The ten most abundant clones make up approximately 4.7% of the sample. Source material: peripheral blood. The receptors come from a human donor in a cohort sampled during active COVID-19.

The chain combines TRBV7-2 with TRBJ2-5; D gene uncertain. V dropped 3 bases and J dropped 3 bases, with 8 bases sitting between them. The CDR3 contains 13 residues. The V gene's germline CDR1 is SGHTA and CDR2 FQGNSA. CDR3 nucleotide sequence: TGTGCCAGCAGCTTTGGGCCCAAAGAGACCCAGTACTTC. Its protein is CASSFGPKETQYF.

This chain joins TRBV6-1 and TRBJ2-3, with 10 bases that match TRBD2. The CDR3 covers 16 residues. CDR1 is MNHNS, CDR2 SASEGT, per germline. Unmatched junction bases numbered 6, after V lost 2 bases and J lost 4 bases. The CDR3 sequence is CASSETGTSVADTQYF. CDR3 bases: TGTGCCAGCAGTGAAACCGGGACTAGCGTTGCAGATACGCAGTATTTT.

The chain carries TRBV2 and TRBJ2-1; 9 bases align to TRBD2. Germline V gene data show CDR1 as SNHLY and CDR2 as FYNNEI. V shed 10 bases and J 4 bases; nucleotides not matched to a gene: 8. CDR3 length: 14 amino acids. The DNA for the CDR3 is TGTGCCATGCCCGGACTAGCGAAATACAATGAGCAGTTCTTC. It yields the protein CAMPGLAKYNEQFF.

This clone was seen only a few times. The chain combines TRBV28 with TRBJ2-7; 8 bases line up with TRBD1. CDR3 length: 14 residues. After removal of 6 bases from V and 0 bases from J, the junction contained 4 bases not matched to a gene. CDR1 and CDR2 from the germline V gene are MDHEN and SYDVKM. The CDR3 here is CASRGTGSSYEQYF. The CDR3 DNA is TGTGCCAGCAGGGGGACAGGAAGCTCCTACGAGCAGTACTTC.

The chain recombines TRBV7-2 with TRBJ2-3, with 10 positions matching TRBD2. Losses at the gene ends were 6 bases for V and 6 bases for J; bases not matched to a gene: 9. The germline gives CDR1 SGHTA, CDR2 FQGNSA. This CDR3 has 15 residues. The chain's CDR3 is CASRQPGLASDTQYF. The CDR3 region has the DNA TGTGCCAGCAGACAACCGGGACTAGCGAGCGATACGCAGTATTTT.

This clone was observed a handful of times. The chain recombines TRBV7-9 with TRBJ2-7; 14 nucleotides match TRBD2. Germline values: CDR1 SEHNR, CDR2 FQNEAQ (reference sequence). The CDR3 extends over 14 amino acids. With V trimmed by 3 bases and J by 7 bases, 2 bases remained unmatched. The CDR3 nucleotides are TGTGCCAGCAGCTTCGGACTAGCGGGAGGTGAGCAGTACTTC. This translates into CASSFGLAGGEQYF.

This chain uses TRBV19 with TRBJ1-1; D perhaps matches TRBD1 (6 bases). The V and J ends lost 7 bases and 2 bases respectively, with 14 bases between them. The CDR3 is 14 residues long. Germline V lookup: CDR1 LNHDA, CDR2 SQIVND (reference sequence). CDR3 in amino acids: CASTVSRGNTEAFF. The CDR3 region has the DNA TGTGCCAGTACCGTAAGCAGGGGTAACACTGAAGCTTTCTTT.

This chain uses TRBV3-1 (or the pseudogene TRBV3-2) with TRBJ2-1; 10 bases fit TRBD1. CDR1 is LGHDT, CDR2 YNNKEL, per germline (reference sequence). V shed 2 bases, J shed 4 bases, and the junction held 23 bases outside the gene matches. There are 22 residues in the CDR3. This CDR3 is CASSQLRQGAILYLIRYNEQFF. The CDR3 DNA follows: TGTGCCAGCAGCCAACTAAGACAGGGGGCCATACTCTACCTGATAAGATACAATGAGCAGTTCTTC.

The chain uses TRBV3-1 (or the pseudogene TRBV3-2) and TRBJ2-1, with D unclear. The CDR3 is 11 amino acids. The V gene lost 5 bases and the J gene lost 9 bases, with 8 bases spanning the gap. Germline CDR1 and CDR2: LGHDT and YNNKEL (reference sequence). The CDR3 DNA reads TGTGCCAGCAGCTACTCTGGTGAGCAGTTCTTC. Translated, it gives CASSYSGEQFF.

The chain couples TRBV3-1 (or the pseudogene TRBV3-2) to TRBJ1-6, with D perhaps TRBD1 (5 bases). The CDR3 is made up of 14 amino acids. Germline V gene sequence: CDR1 LGHDT, CDR2 YNNKEL (reference sequence). V lost 4 bases, J lost 5 bases, and 9 bases lay in between. The CDR3 region is CASSPGWDNSPLHF. In DNA form, the CDR3 reads TGTGCCAGCAGCCCAGGGTGGGATAATTCACCCCTCCACTTT.

The CDR3 DNA is TGTGCCACCAGCAGAGTGGGTAGCGGGAGGGCCCGGCAGTTCTTC. Protein product: CATSRVGSGRARQFF. This chain connects TRBV15 to TRBJ2-1; TRBD2 matches at 11 bases. J was trimmed by 12 bases and V by 1 base; bases with no gene match: 8. This CDR3 spans 15 amino acids. CDR1 and CDR2 (germline): LNHNV, YYDKDF (reference sequence).

V and J are TRBV7-9 and TRBJ2-5, with 11 bases identical to TRBD2. This CDR3 contains 14 residues. J gave up 5 bases and V 6 bases, and 5 bases lay outside the gene matches. Germline CDR1 SEHNR, CDR2 FQNEAQ (reference sequence). In nucleotides, the CDR3 is TGTGCCAGCAGTAGCGGGAGGGAAGGGGAGACCCAGTACTTC. Translating gives CASSSGREGETQYF.

This clone was observed once. The chain is built from TRBV6-7 and TRBJ2-3, with 7 nucleotides matching TRBD1. TRBV6-7 falls under the ORF class, with uncertain function. The trim removed 0 bases at V and 0 bases at J, leaving 3 bases unmatched. CDR3 length equals 16 residues. The CDR3 bases are TGTGCCAGCAGTTACTCAGGACAGGAAAGCACAGATACGCAGTATTTT. It encodes CASSYSGQESTDTQYF.

The chain employs TRBV19 and TRBJ1-1, with D maybe TRBD1 (5 bases). Trimming left V 5 bases short and J 7 bases short, with 17 bases between. Per germline, CDR1 LNHDA and CDR2 SQIVND (reference sequence). The CDR3 runs 14 residues. CDR3 sequence (DNA): TGTGCCAGTAGTGCGGGACCCAATTCAGGTGAAGCTTTCTTT. It translates to CASSAGPNSGEAFF.

The genes are TRBV7-2 and TRBJ1-1, with D unclear. V lost 1 base and J 8 bases, leaving 17 bases between the germline ends. Germline V lookup: CDR1 SGHTA, CDR2 FQGNSA. The CDR3 contains 15 residues. The CDR3 here is CASSLGSQVGTEAFF. CDR3 in DNA: TGTGCCAGCAGCTTAGGAAGCCAAGTGGGCACCGAAGCTTTCTTT.

This clone was found once. V and J are TRBV7-9 and TRBJ1-4; no firm D call. The CDR3 is 18 residues long. Germline V gene data show CDR1 as SEHNR and CDR2 as FQNEAQ (reference sequence). The V end was cut by 4 bases, the J end by 0 bases, with 18 bases between. The CDR3 nucleotides read TGTGCCAGCAGCTCTAGAAGGGTGCGGGATGCAACTAATGAAAAACTGTTTTTT. Its translation: CASSSRRVRDATNEKLFF. Full variable domain (rest looked up from reference TRBV7-9 and TRBJ1-4): DTGVSQNPRHKITKRGQNVTFRCDPISEHNRLYWYRQTLGQGPEFLTYFQNEAQLEKSRLLSDRFSAERPKGSFSTLEIQRTEQGDSAMYLCASSSRRVRDATNEKLFFGSGTQLSVL.

The chain links TRBV7-2 to TRBJ2-2; 9 bases fit TRBD1. Germline trimming cut 5 bases from V and 4 bases from J; bases unmatched to any gene: 8. Germline CDR1 SGHTA, CDR2 FQGNSA. The CDR3 length is 16 residues. The CDR3 coding sequence is TGTGCCAGCAGCAAGATAGGACAGGGGCCCACCGGGGAGCTGTTTTTT. It is translated as CASSKIGQGPTGELFF.

This clone occurred a few times. The chain couples TRBV18 to TRBJ1-4, with a possible D match to TRBD1 (5 bases). From germline, CDR1 is KGHSH and CDR2 LQKENI. V was trimmed by 0 bases and J by 7 bases, leaving 9 bases between them. This CDR3 is 14 amino acids long. CDR3 sequence: CASSPPGAGEKLFF. The CDR3 DNA reads as TGTGCCAGCTCACCACCTGGGGCTGGTGAAAAACTGTTTTTT.

The V and J genes are TRBV14 and TRBJ2-4; 9 nucleotides agree with TRBD2. Germline CDR1 and CDR2: SGHDN and FVKESK. The CDR3 sequence is 15 residues long. V shed 3 bases and J 7 bases; nucleotides not matched to a gene: 7. CDR3 loop: CASSHISGRGNIQYF. Written as DNA, the CDR3 is TGTGCCAGCAGCCACATTAGCGGGAGAGGCAACATTCAGTACTTC. The full variable domain, in which reference TRBV14 and TRBJ2-4 provide the parts outside the CDR3, is EAGVTQFPSHSVIEKGQTVTLRCDPISGHDNLYWYRRVMGKEIKFLLHFVKESKQDESGMPNNRFLAERTGGTYSTLKVQPAELEDSGVYFCASSHISGRGNIQYFGAGTRLSVL.